The present TCR beta chain was sequenced within a study of blood T cell repertoires in COVID-19. For the study at large: The United States, Italy and Spain provided the acute and convalescent COVID-19 samples. PBMCs, B-cell-depleted T cells, or T cells provided the cDNA or gDNA that made up the material.

In the source study's methods: It was from reference gene primer amplification that nucleated cell counts were estimated. Method: immunoSEQ multiplex PCR; TCRdb's copy keeps in-frame clones and lacks some. Clone size and the V and J calls come from that table; the DNA yielded D and trimming. The data hold about 200,000 clones, with roughly 90% observed a single time. CDR1 and CDR2 from the germline V gene are KGHSH and LQKENI. The CDR3 loop spans 18 amino acids. V was shortened by 0 bases and J by 2 bases, with 19 bases between the two germline ends. V is TRBV18 and J is TRBJ1-2; D is unclear. This sequence originates from a man aged 18 to 30 with active or convalescent COVID-19. Material for sequencing was peripheral blood. CDR3 sequence: CASSPPQTKPGKNYGYTF. The CDR3 DNA is TGTGCCAGCTCACCACCACAGACTAAACCGGGGAAGAACTATGGCTACACCTTC.